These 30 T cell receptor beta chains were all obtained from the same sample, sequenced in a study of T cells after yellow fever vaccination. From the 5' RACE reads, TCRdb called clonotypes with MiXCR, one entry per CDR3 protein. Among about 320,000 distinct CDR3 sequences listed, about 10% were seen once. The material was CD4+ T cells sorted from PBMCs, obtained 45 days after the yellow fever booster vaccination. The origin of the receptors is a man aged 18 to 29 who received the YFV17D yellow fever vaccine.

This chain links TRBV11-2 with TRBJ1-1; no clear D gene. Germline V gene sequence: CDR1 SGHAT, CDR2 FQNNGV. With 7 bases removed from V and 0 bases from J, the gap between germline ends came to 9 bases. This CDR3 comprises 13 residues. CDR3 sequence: CASTRIMNTEAFF. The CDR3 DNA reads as TGTGCCAGCACCCGAATCATGAACACTGAAGCTTTCTTT.

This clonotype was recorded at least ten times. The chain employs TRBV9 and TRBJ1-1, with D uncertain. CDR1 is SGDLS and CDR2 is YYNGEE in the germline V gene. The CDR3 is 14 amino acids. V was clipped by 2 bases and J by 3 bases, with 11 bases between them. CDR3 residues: CASSVGGFDTEAFF. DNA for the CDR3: TGTGCCAGCAGCGTGGGTGGGTTCGACACTGAAGCTTTCTTT. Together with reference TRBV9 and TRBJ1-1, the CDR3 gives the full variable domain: DSGVTQTPKHLITATGQRVTLRCSPRSGDLSVYWYQQSLDQGLQFLIQYYNGEERAKGNILERFSAQQFPDLHSELNLSSLELGDSALYFCASSVGGFDTEAFFGQGTRLTVV.

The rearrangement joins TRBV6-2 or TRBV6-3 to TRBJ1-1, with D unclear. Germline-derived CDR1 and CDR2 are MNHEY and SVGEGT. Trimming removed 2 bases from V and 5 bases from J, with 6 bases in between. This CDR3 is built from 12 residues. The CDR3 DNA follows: TGTGCCAGCAGTTACGGCTGGACTGAAGCTTTCTTT. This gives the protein CASSYGWTEAFF.

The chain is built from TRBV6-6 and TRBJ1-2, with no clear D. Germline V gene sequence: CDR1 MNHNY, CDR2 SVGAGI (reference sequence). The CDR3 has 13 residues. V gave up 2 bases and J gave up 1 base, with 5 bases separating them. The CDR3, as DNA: TGTGCCAGCAGTTACCCTCTTAACTATGGCTACACCTTC. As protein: CASSYPLNYGYTF.

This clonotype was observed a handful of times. The CDR3 loop is CASSWTGGAETQYF. CDR3 DNA: TGTGCCAGCAGTTGGACAGGGGGCGCGGAGACCCAGTACTTC. V and J are TRBV11-3 and TRBJ2-5; 11 nucleotides agree with TRBD1. The CDR3 runs 14 residues. CDR1 and CDR2 (germline): SGHNT, YENEEA. Trimming cost V 6 bases and J 5 bases; bases outside gene matches: 5.

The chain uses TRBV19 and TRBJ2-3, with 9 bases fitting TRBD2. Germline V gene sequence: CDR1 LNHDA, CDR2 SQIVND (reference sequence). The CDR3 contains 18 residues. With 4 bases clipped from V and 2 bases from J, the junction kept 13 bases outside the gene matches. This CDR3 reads CASSTPGLSGRFTDTQYF. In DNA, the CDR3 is TGTGCCAGTAGTACGCCCGGACTAAGCGGGAGGTTCACAGATACGCAGTATTTT. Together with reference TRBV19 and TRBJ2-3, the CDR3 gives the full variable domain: DGGITQSPKYLFRKEGQNVTLSCEQNLNHDAMYWYRQDPGQGLRLIYYSQIVNDFQKGDIAEGYSVSREKKESFPLTVTSAQKNPTAFYLCASSTPGLSGRFTDTQYFGPGTRLTVL.

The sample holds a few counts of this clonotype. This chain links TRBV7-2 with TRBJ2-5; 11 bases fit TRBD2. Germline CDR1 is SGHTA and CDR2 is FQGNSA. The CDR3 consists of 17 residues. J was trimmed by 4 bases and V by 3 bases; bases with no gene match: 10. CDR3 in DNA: TGTGCCAGCAGCTTTCCCGTTAGTAGCGGGGGGGGAGAGACCCAGTACTTC. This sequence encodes CASSFPVSSGGGETQYF.

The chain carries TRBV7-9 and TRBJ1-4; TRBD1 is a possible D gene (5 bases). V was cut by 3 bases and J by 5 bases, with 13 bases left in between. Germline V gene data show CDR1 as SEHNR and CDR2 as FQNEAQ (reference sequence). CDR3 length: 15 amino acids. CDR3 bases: TGTGCCAGCAGCTTTGACTTCGGGGGAAATGAAAAACTGTTTTTT. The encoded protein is CASSFDFGGNEKLFF.

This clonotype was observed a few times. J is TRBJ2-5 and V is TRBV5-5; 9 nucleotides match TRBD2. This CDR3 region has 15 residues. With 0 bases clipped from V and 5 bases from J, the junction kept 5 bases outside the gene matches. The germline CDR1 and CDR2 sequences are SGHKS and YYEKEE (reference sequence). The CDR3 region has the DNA TGTGCCAGCAGCTTGGAGGCGGGGGGGGCTGAGACCCAGTACTTC. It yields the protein CASSLEAGGAETQYF.

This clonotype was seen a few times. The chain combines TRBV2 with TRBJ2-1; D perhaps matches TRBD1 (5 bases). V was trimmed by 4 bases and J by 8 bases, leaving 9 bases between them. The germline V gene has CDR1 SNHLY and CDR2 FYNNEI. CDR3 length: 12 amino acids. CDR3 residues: CASSGRGDEQFF. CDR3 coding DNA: TGTGCCAGCAGTGGAAGGGGCGATGAGCAGTTCTTC.

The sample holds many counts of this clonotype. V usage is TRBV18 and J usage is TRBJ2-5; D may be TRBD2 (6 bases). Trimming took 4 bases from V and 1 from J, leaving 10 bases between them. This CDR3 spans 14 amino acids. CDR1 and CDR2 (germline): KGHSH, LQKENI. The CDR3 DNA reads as TGTGCCAGCTCACGGCGGGACGGCCAAGAGACCCAGTACTTC. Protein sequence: CASSRRDGQETQYF.

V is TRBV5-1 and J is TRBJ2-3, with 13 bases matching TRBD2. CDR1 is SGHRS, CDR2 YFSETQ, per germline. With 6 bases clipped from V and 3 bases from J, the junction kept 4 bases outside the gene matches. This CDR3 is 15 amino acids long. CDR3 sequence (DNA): TGCGCCAGCACGACTAGCGGGGGGAGGACAGATACGCAGTATTTT. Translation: CASTTSGGRTDTQYF.

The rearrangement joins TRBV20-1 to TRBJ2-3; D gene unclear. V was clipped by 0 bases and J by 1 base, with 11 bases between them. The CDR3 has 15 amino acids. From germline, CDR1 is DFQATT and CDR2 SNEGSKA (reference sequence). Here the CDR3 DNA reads TGCAGTGCTAGAGATTGGGCGGCAGGCACAGATACGCAGTATTTT. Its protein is CSARDWAAGTDTQYF.

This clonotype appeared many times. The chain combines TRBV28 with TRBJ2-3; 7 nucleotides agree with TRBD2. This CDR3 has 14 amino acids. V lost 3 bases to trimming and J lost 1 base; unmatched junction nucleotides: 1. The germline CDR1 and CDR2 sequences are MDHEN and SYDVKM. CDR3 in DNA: TGTGCCAGCAGTTTTGCGGGGGGCACAGATACGCAGTATTTT. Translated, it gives CASSFAGGTDTQYF.

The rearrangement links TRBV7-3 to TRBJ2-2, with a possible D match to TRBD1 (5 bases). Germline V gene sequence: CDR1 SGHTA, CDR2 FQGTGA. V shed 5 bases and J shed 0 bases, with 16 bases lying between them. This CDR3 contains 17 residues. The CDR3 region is CASSGEQGRANTGELFF. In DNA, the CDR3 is TGTGCCAGCAGCGGAGAGCAGGGTAGAGCGAACACCGGGGAGCTGTTTTTT. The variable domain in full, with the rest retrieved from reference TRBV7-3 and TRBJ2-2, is GAGVSQTPSNKVTEKGKYVELRCDPISGHTALYWYRQSLGQGPEFLIYFQGTGAADDSGLPNDRFFAVRPEGSVSTLKIQRTERGDSAVYLCASSGEQGRANTGELFFGEGSRLTVL.

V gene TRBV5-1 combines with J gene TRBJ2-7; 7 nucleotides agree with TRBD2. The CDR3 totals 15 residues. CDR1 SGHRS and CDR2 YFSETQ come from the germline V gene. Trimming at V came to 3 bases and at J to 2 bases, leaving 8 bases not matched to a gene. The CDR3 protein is CASSSTGGNTYEQYF. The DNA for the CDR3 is TGCGCCAGCAGCTCCACGGGGGGTAATACCTACGAGCAGTACTTC.

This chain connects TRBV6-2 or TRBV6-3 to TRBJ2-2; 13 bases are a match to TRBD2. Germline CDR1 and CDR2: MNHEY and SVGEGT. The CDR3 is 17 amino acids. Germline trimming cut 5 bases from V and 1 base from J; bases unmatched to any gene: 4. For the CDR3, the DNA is TGTGCCAGCAGTGGACTAGCGGGGGCCGTGAACACCGGGGAGCTGTTTTTT. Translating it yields CASSGLAGAVNTGELFF.

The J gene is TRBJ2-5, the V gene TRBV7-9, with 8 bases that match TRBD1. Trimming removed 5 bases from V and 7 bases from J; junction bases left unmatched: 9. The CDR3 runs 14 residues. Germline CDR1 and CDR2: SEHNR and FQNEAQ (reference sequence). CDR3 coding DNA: TGTGCCAGCAGCGCCGGACAGGGTGGGGGGACCCAGTACTTC. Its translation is CASSAGQGGGTQYF.

Here the CDR3 DNA reads TGTGCCAGCAGCCAGAGTGGGCCCGGGACCCTCCACTTT. Its protein product is CASSQSGPGTLHF. The chain combines TRBV28 with TRBJ1-6; D remains unclear. This CDR3 has 13 amino acids. The V gene lost 6 bases and the J gene lost 14 bases, with 17 bases spanning the gap. Per germline, CDR1 MDHEN and CDR2 SYDVKM. The full variable domain, rest sourced from reference TRBV28 and TRBJ1-6, is DVKVTQSSRYLVKRTGEKVFLECVQDMDHENMFWYRQDPGLGLRLIYFSYDVKMKEKGDIPEGYSVSREKKERFSLILESASTNQTSMYLCASSQSGPGTLHFGNGTRLTVT.

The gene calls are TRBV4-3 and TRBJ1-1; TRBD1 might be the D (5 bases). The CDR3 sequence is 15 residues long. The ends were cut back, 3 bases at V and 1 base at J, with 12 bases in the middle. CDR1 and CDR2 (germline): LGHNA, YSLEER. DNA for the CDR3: TGCGCCAGCAGCCACCGAGGGACGGGGAACACTGAAGCTTTCTTT. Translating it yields CASSHRGTGNTEAFF.

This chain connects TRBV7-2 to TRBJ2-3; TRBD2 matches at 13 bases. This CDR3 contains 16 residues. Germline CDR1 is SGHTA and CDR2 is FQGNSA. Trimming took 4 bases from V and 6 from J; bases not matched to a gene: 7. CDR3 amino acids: CASSSRTSGGADTQYF. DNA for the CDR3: TGTGCCAGCAGCTCCCGGACTAGCGGGGGCGCCGATACGCAGTATTTT.

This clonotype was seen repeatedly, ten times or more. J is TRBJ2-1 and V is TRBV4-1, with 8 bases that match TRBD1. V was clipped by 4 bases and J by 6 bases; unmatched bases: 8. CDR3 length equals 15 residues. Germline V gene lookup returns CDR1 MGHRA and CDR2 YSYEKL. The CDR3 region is CASSPMGQGANEQFF. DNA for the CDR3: TGCGCCAGCAGCCCCATGGGGCAGGGGGCCAATGAGCAGTTCTTC.

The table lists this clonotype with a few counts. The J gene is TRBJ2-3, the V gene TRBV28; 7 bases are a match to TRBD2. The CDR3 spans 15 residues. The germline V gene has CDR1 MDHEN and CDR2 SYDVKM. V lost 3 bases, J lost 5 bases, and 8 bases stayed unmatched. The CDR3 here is CASSLGGVPRDTQYF. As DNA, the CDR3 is TGTGCCAGCAGTTTGGGGGGGGTACCGCGAGATACGCAGTATTTT.

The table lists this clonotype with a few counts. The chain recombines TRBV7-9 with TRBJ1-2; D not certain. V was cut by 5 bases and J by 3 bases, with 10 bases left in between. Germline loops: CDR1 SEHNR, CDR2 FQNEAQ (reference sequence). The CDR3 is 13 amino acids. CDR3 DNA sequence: TGTGCCAGCAGCCAACGACAAGACTATGGCTACACCTTC. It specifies CASSQRQDYGYTF.

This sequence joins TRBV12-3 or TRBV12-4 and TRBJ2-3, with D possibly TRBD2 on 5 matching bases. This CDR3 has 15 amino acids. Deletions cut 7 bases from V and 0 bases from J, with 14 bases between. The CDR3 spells CASKLRVSSTDTQYF. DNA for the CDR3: TGTGCCAGCAAATTGAGGGTCTCTAGCACAGATACGCAGTATTTT.

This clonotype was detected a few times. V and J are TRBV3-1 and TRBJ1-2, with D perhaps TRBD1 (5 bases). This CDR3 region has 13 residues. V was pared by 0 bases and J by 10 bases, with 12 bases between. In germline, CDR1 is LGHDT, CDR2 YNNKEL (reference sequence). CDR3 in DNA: TGTGCCAGCAGCCAAGATGGCGGGGCGAACTACACCTTC. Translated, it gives CASSQDGGANYTF.

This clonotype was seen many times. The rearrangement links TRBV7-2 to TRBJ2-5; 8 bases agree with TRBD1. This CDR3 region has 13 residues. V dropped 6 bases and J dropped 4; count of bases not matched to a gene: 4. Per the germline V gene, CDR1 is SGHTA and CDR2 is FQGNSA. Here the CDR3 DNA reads TGTGCCAGCAGGCGACAGGGGCGAGAGACCCAGTACTTC. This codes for CASRRQGRETQYF.

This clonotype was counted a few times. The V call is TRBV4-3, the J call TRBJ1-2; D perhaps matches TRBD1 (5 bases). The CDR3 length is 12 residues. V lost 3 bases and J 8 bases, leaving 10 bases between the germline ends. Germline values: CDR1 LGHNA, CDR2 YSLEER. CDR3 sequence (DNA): TGCGCCAGCAGCCACCAGGGAAACGGCTACACCTTC. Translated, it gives CASSHQGNGYTF.

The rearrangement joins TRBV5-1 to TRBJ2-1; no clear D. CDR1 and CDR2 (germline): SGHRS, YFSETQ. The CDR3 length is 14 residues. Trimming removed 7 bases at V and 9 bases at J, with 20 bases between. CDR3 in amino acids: CASGLDSLSIEQFF. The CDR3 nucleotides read TGCGCCAGCGGCCTCGACTCCCTCTCGATTGAGCAGTTCTTC.

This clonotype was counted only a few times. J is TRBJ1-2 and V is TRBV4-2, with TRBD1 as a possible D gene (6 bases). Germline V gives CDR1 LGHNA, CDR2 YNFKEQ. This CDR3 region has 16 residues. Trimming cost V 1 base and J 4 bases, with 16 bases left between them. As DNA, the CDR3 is TGTGCCAGCAGCCAAGTTCAGTCCGGGGGGGCCTATGGCTACACCTTC. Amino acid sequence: CASSQVQSGGAYGYTF.